Listed below are T cell receptor beta chains from one sample, sequenced in a study of beta chain features in type 1 diabetes. Only in-frame clones appear in the TCRdb table, and some are missing; sequencing was by immunoSEQ multiplex PCR. Of about 220,000 clones listed, approximately 11% are singletons. Material for sequencing was central memory CD4+ T cells from blood. These TCRs come from a man between 18 and 29 years old in good health. The CDR3 runs from the conserved cysteine through the conserved F or W. The D gene is left open where the match is weak. Clone size, where shown, is once, few, many, or a class for clones that have expanded.

d_call	clone_size	v_call	j_call	cdr3_nt	cdr3_aa
-	few	TRBV19	TRBJ2-7	TGTGCCAGTAGTACGACCAGGGCCTACGAGCAGTACTTC	CASSTTRAYEQYF
-	many	TRBV7-9	TRBJ2-3	TGTGCCAGCAGCTCCTCCACTAGCACAGATACGCAGTATTTT	CASSSSTSTDTQYF
TRBD1	few	TRBV29-1	TRBJ1-2	TGCAGCGGCGGGACAGGGGTTGGCTACACCTTC	CSGGTGVGYTF
-	-	TRBV5-1	TRBJ2-7	TGCGCCAGCAACAAGAAGGATAGCTCCTACGAGCAGTACTTC	CASNKKDSSYEQYF
TRBD2	few	TRBV5-1	TRBJ2-7	TGCGCCAGCAGCTCGATAGCGGGAGGGCCCTACGAGCAGTACTTC	CASSSIAGGPYEQYF
TRBD2	-	TRBV7-9	TRBJ2-1	TGTGCCGGCCTGGGAGGGTCCTACAATGAGCAGTTCTTC	CAGLGGSYNEQFF
-	many	TRBV28	TRBJ2-7	TGTGCCAGCAGTTTAAGCCAGAGGGAGCAGTACTTC	CASSLSQREQYF
TRBD2	few	TRBV19	TRBJ2-7	TGTGCCAGTAGTCCTGGACTAGCGCGATACTCCTACGAGCAGTACTTC	CASSPGLARYSYEQYF
-	-	TRBV2	TRBJ1-4	TGTGCCAGCAGGAAAACGGGGGTTTCTAATGAAAAACTGTTTTTT	CASRKTGVSNEKLFF
-	-	TRBV30	TRBJ2-3	TGTGCCTGGAGTGTACGGAGGTCCACAGATACGCAGTATTTT	CAWSVRRSTDTQYF
-	few	TRBV7-2	TRBJ2-1	TGTGCCAGCAGCCACCCCCGGGACGGGTTTCCGCAGTTCTTC	CASSHPRDGFPQFF
TRBD2	many	TRBV29-1	TRBJ2-3	TGCAGCGTTGGTATCCTAGCGGGGCCTAAGGATACGCAGTATTTT	CSVGILAGPKDTQYF
-	many	TRBV7-9	TRBJ2-7	TGTGCCAGCAGCTTAGCAGGGGGCGAGCAGTACTTC	CASSLAGGEQYF
TRBD2	many	TRBV5-4	TRBJ2-7	TGTGCCAGCAGCTCTGGACTAGCGGGATTCTCCTACGAGCAGTACTTC	CASSSGLAGFSYEQYF
TRBD1	-	TRBV5-4	TRBJ2-1	TGTGCCAGCAGCTTTGGTCAGGGGGTCTACAATGAGCAGTTCTTC	CASSFGQGVYNEQFF
-	-	TRBV21-1	TRBJ2-3	TGTGCCAGCAGCAAAGAGGCGGGCCGATTACTAGATACGCAGTATTTT	CASSKEAGRLLDTQYF
-	-	TRBV6-5	TRBJ2-5	TGTGCCAGCAGTAAGCTAGTGGGGGAGACCCAGTACTTC	CASSKLVGETQYF
TRBD2	few	TRBV19	TRBJ2-3	TGTGCCAGTAGTATAGGGGCTAGCGGGAGGGCCAGAGATACGCAGTATTTT	CASSIGASGRARDTQYF
TRBD2	few	TRBV6-6	TRBJ2-5	TGTGCCAGCAGCCCTAGCGGCTTGGGAGAGACCCAGTACTTC	CASSPSGLGETQYF
-	few	TRBV7-9	TRBJ1-2	TGTGCCAGCAGCTTAGTGGGTGGCTATGGCTACACCTTC	CASSLVGGYGYTF
TRBD1	-	TRBV4-3	TRBJ2-7	TGCGCCAGCAGCTTGGGACAGGGGACCTTCTACGAGCAGTACTTC	CASSLGQGTFYEQYF
TRBD2	few	TRBV7-2	TRBJ2-7	TGTGCCAGCAGCTTAGACCCAATAGCGGGGACCTACGAGCAGTACTTC	CASSLDPIAGTYEQYF
-	few	TRBV7-2	TRBJ1-5	TGTGCCAGCAGCTTAGGATCGGCTAGGCCCCAGCATTTT	CASSLGSARPQHF
-	many	TRBV9	TRBJ2-5	TGTGCCAGCAGCGTAGTGGGGTTCGGGACCCAGTACTTC	CASSVVGFGTQYF
-	-	TRBV18	TRBJ2-7	TGTGCCAGCTCCCCGGACTACGAGCAGTACTTC	CASSPDYEQYF
-	-	TRBV9	TRBJ2-3	TGTGCCAGCAGCGTAGTTGGGGGCCGGGATACGCAGTATTTT	CASSVVGGRDTQYF
-	many	TRBV11-2	TRBJ2-5	TGTGCCAGCAGCTACGAAGAGACCCAGTACTTC	CASSYEETQYF
TRBD1	many	TRBV30	TRBJ2-7	TGTGCCGGAACCGGGACAGGGATCTACGAGCAGTACTTC	CAGTGTGIYEQYF